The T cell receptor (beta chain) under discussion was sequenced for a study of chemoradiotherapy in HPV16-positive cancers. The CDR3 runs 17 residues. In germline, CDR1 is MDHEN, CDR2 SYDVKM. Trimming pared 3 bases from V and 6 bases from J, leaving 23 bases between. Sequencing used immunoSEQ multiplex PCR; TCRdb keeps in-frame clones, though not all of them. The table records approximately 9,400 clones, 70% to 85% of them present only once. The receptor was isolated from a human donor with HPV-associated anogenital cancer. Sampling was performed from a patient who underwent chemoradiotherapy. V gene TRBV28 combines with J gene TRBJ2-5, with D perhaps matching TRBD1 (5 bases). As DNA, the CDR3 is TGTGCCAGCAGTTTTTCACCCTCCCAGGGCAGGTTAAAGACCCAGTACTTC. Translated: CASSFSPSQGRLKTQYF.